These 16 T cell receptor beta chains were sequenced from one sample in a study of graft-versus-host responses after intestinal transplantation. Processing of graft tissue released intraepithelial and lamina propria lymphocytes. This table comes from immunoSEQ multiplex PCR, and its TCRdb copy is limited to in-frame clones, with some not included. The table records about 5,600 clones, roughly 80% of them present only once. The sample was ileum tissue, taken 230 to 240 days after intestinal transplant. Receptor source: a human patient who received an intestinal transplant, so some T cells may come from the graft donor.

The genes are TRBV6-4 and TRBJ2-3; 14 positions match TRBD2. V shed 0 bases, J shed 1 base, and the junction held 0 bases outside the gene matches. CDR3 length equals 17 residues. From germline, CDR1 is MRHNA and CDR2 SNTAGT. CDR3 nucleotide sequence: TGTGCCAGCAGTGACTCGACTAGCGGGGGGGGCACAGATACGCAGTATTTT. Its protein product is CASSDSTSGGGTDTQYF.

The rearrangement joins TRBV7-2 to TRBJ2-7; D call uncertain. V lost 2 bases and J lost 1, with 12 bases in between. Germline V CDR1 and CDR2: SGHTA, FQGNSA. The length of the CDR3 is 15 residues. DNA for the CDR3: TGTGCCAGCAGCTTAAGCAGCGTGGGGTCCTACGAGCAGTACTTC. This encodes CASSLSSVGSYEQYF.

The J gene is TRBJ1-5, the V gene TRBV7-8; 7 bases are a match to TRBD1. The germline gives CDR1 SGHVS, CDR2 FQNEAQ. There are 15 residues in the CDR3. After removal of 1 base from V and 0 bases from J, the junction contained 0 bases not matched to a gene. The CDR3 here is CASSLGDSSNQPQHF. DNA for the CDR3: TGTGCCAGCAGCTTAGGGGACAGTAGCAATCAGCCCCAGCATTTT.

V and J are TRBV5-4 and TRBJ2-7; D possibly uses TRBD1 or TRBD2 (5 bases each). Germline loops: CDR1 SGHNT, CDR2 YYREEE (reference sequence). Trimming took 6 bases from V and 5 from J, leaving 24 bases between them. The CDR3 has 16 amino acids. The DNA for the CDR3 is TGTGCCAGCATCGCCAGAGGGACCGCCCGGTCCGACGAGCAGTACTTC. It codes for CASIARGTARSDEQYF.

This clone turned up a few times. The chain is built from TRBV7-3 and TRBJ2-3, with D perhaps being TRBD1 or TRBD2 (5 bases each). Germline loops: CDR1 SGHTA, CDR2 FQGTGA. Trimming took 2 bases from V and 1 from J, leaving 10 bases between them. The CDR3 extends over 15 amino acids. The DNA of the CDR3 is TGTGCCAGCAGCTTAGGGGGTGAGGGCACAGATACGCAGTATTTT. Amino acid sequence: CASSLGGEGTDTQYF.

The V gene is TRBV11-2, the J gene TRBJ2-3; 12 positions agree with TRBD2. This CDR3 contains 15 residues. Looked up from germline, CDR1 is SGHAT and CDR2 is FQNNGV. Trimming removed 5 bases from V and 10 bases from J; junction bases left unmatched: 10. The CDR3 region has the DNA TGTGCCAGCAGCGCGCGACTAGCGGGGGCGGATGCGCAGTATTTT. Its protein is CASSARLAGADAQYF.

The chain is built from TRBV5-1 and TRBJ2-7, with D tentatively TRBD1 (6 bases). Germline V gene data show CDR1 as SGHRS and CDR2 as YFSETQ. Deletions cut 5 bases from V and 5 bases from J, with 11 bases between. CDR3 length: 12 amino acids. The CDR3 spells CASRNRVNEQYF. In DNA form, the CDR3 reads TGCGCCAGCAGGAACAGGGTGAACGAGCAGTACTTC.

This clone was observed a few times. The chain employs TRBV7-6 and TRBJ2-1; D gene ambiguous. The germline V gene has CDR1 SGHVS and CDR2 FNYEAQ. The CDR3 covers 13 residues. The ends were cut back, 2 bases at V and 10 bases at J, with 12 bases in the middle. CDR3 coding DNA: TGTGCCAGCAGCTTACCCACTCTCTGGGAGCAGTTCTTC. Translating it yields CASSLPTLWEQFF.

This chain links TRBV12-5 with TRBJ2-6, with D perhaps TRBD2 (6 bases). Germline V gene sequence: CDR1 LGHNT, CDR2 FRNRAP. The germline V and J ends were trimmed by 4 bases and 0 bases, with 10 bases remaining between them. This CDR3 contains 16 residues. Here the CDR3 reads CASGSSGGSGANVLTF. The CDR3 DNA follows: TGTGCTAGTGGTTCCTCCGGGGGCTCTGGGGCCAACGTCCTGACTTTC. The entire variable domain, with the rest obtained from reference TRBV12-5 and TRBJ2-6, is as follows: DARVTQTPRHKVTEMGQEVTMRCQPILGHNTVFWYRQTMMQGLELLAYFRNRAPLDDSGMPKDRFSAEMPDATLATLKIQPSEPRDSAVYFCASGSSGGSGANVLTFGAGSRLTVL.

V and J are TRBV4-2 and TRBJ2-5; either TRBD1 or TRBD2 may supply D (5 bases each). Trimming pared 0 bases from V and 2 bases from J, leaving 7 bases between. The CDR3 runs to 14 residues. Germline V gene data show CDR1 as LGHNA and CDR2 as YNFKEQ. DNA of the CDR3: TGTGCCAGCAGCCAAGATTGGGGGCAAGAGACCCAGTACTTC. It specifies CASSQDWGQETQYF.

J is TRBJ1-3 and V is TRBV10-3, with TRBD1 identical over 7 bases. The V gene's germline CDR1 is ENHRY and CDR2 SYGVKD. This CDR3 region has 17 residues. The V and J ends lost 2 bases and 4 bases, in that order; junction bases with no gene match: 11. CDR3 bases: TGTGCCATCAGTGAGCCACCAGGGGGAAGGTCCGGAAACACCATATATTTT. As protein: CAISEPPGGRSGNTIYF.

The CDR3 DNA reads TGCGCCAGCAGCCAAGGACTAGCGGGGGGGACGTACGAGCAGTACTTC. Its translation is CASSQGLAGGTYEQYF. The rearrangement links TRBV4-1 to TRBJ2-7, with 14 positions matching TRBD2. CDR3 length equals 16 residues. The V gene's germline CDR1 is MGHRA and CDR2 YSYEKL. Trimming took 1 base from V and 4 from J; bases not matched to a gene: 3.

The rearrangement links TRBV19 to TRBJ1-1, with 7 bases identical to TRBD1. The CDR3 runs 14 residues. V lost 5 bases and J lost 6; bases outside the gene matches: 9. CDR1 LNHDA and CDR2 SQIVND come from the germline V gene (reference sequence). In DNA, the CDR3 is TGTGCCAGTAGTCCTCAGGGGGTGGGAGCTGAAGCTTTCTTT. It is translated as CASSPQGVGAEAFF.

The V gene is TRBV18, the J gene TRBJ1-3; the D is unclear. Germline V gene data show CDR1 as KGHSH and CDR2 as LQKENI. V was trimmed by 2 bases and J by 0 bases, leaving 5 bases between them. This CDR3 contains 14 residues. CDR3 in DNA: TGTGCCAGCTCACCAGTGGCCTCTGGAAACACCATATATTTT. It translates to CASSPVASGNTIYF.

The V call is TRBV4-1, the J call TRBJ2-1, with 9 bases identical to TRBD1. Per germline, CDR1 MGHRA and CDR2 YSYEKL. CDR3 size: 15 residues. The trim removed 3 bases at V and 3 bases at J, leaving 3 bases unmatched. CDR3 DNA: TGCGCCAGCAGCCAGAGGACAGGGGACTACAATGAGCAGTTCTTC. Its translation is CASSQRTGDYNEQFF.

The CDR3 nucleotides read TGCACCAGCAGCCACCTCCAGGGAGAGACCCAGTACTTC. Its translation: CTSSHLQGETQYF. The V and J genes are TRBV1 and TRBJ2-5; the table's D call TRBD1 went unverified against the DNA. TRBV1 is a pseudogene segment. This CDR3 has 13 residues.